The 22 T cell receptor beta chains presented below share a single source sample, sequenced in a study of vaccination effects on CD4 cells after COVID-19. TCRdb keeps only in-frame clones here, not all; method: immunoSEQ multiplex PCR. The data contain about 64,000 clones, just over 70% of them singletons. With more than 9 days of culture completed, CD4+ T cells were isolated. Their antigen targets remain unknown. Sequencing was performed on CD4+ T cells from PBMCs cultured without peptide, taken before COVID-19 vaccination. The receptor set was obtained from a human donor who had a prior SARS-CoV-2 infection.

The chain is built from TRBV6-5 and TRBJ1-2; D gene ambiguous. Germline-derived CDR1 and CDR2 are MNHEY and SVGAGI. The CDR3 has 15 amino acids. The germline V and J ends were trimmed by 5 bases and 6 bases, with 19 bases remaining between them. CDR3 in amino acids: CASSPLRRPRDGYTF. As DNA, the CDR3 is TGTGCCAGCAGTCCCCTGCGCAGGCCTAGGGATGGCTACACCTTC.

J is TRBJ2-1 and V is TRBV9; the match to TRBD1 covers 10 bases. CDR1 and CDR2 (germline): SGDLS, YYNGEE. CDR3 size: 15 residues. The V segment lost 3 bases and the J segment 3 bases; nucleotides outside the gene matches: 3. The CDR3 nucleotides read TGTGCCAGCAGCGCTAGGACAGGGGGCTACAATGAGCAGTTCTTC. The encoded protein is CASSARTGGYNEQFF.

The chain recombines TRBV5-4 with TRBJ2-7; D call uncertain. V was pared by 0 bases and J by 2 bases, with 6 bases between. CDR3 length: 13 residues. Germline loops: CDR1 SGHNT, CDR2 YYREEE (reference sequence). The CDR3 nucleotides read TGTGCCAGCAGCTTGGACAGTACCTACGAGCAGTACTTC. Protein product: CASSLDSTYEQYF.

V is TRBV7-2 and J is TRBJ2-3, with 8 bases identical to TRBD2. The V segment lost 5 bases and the J segment 3 bases; nucleotides outside the gene matches: 7. CDR1 and CDR2 (germline): SGHTA, FQGNSA. The CDR3 sequence is 15 residues long. CDR3 nucleotides: TGTGCCAGCAGCGCCCAAGCGGGAGAGACAGATACGCAGTATTTT. Translated, it gives CASSAQAGETDTQYF.

The gene calls are TRBV18 and TRBJ1-3; TRBD1 aligns across 8 bases. The length of the CDR3 is 16 residues. The germline V gene has CDR1 KGHSH and CDR2 LQKENI. The V segment lost 2 bases and the J segment 4 bases; nucleotides outside the gene matches: 7. The CDR3 region is CASSPSGTGAGNTIYF. DNA of the CDR3: TGTGCCAGCTCACCATCCGGGACAGGAGCCGGAAACACCATATATTTT.

The rearrangement uses TRBV6-5 and TRBJ2-7; D is undetermined. Trimming cost V 11 bases and J 3 bases, with 17 bases left between them. This CDR3 is built from 13 residues. From germline, CDR1 is MNHEY and CDR2 SVGAGI. DNA for the CDR3: TGTGCCGGAAGAGGAGCCGTCAACTACGAGCAGTACTTC. It encodes CAGRGAVNYEQYF.

The chain combines TRBV6-5 with TRBJ2-7; D not certain. This CDR3 region has 14 residues. Trimming removed 2 bases from V and 3 bases from J, with 11 bases in between. CDR1 is MNHEY and CDR2 is SVGAGI in the germline V gene. The CDR3 loop reads CASSYGPPFYEQYF. The CDR3 DNA reads as TGTGCCAGCAGTTACGGGCCTCCCTTCTACGAGCAGTACTTC.

J is TRBJ2-5 and V is TRBV2, with 10 bases identical to TRBD1. With 8 bases clipped from V and 3 bases from J, the junction kept 6 bases outside the gene matches. This CDR3 region has 14 residues. CDR1 is SNHLY and CDR2 is FYNNEI in the germline V gene. The CDR3 bases are TGTGCCAGCCCCCTCGGGACAGGGGAAGAGACCCAGTACTTC. Residues: CASPLGTGEETQYF.

The CDR3 protein is CASQAGDTQYF. Written as DNA, the CDR3 is TGTGCCAGCCAAGCGGGAGATACGCAGTATTTT. The chain has TRBV7-9 and TRBJ2-3, with D maybe TRBD2 (6 bases). The CDR3 covers 11 residues. Germline V CDR1 and CDR2: SEHNR, FQNEAQ (reference sequence). Deletions cut 8 bases from V and 5 bases from J, with 8 bases between.

V usage is TRBV6-5 and J usage is TRBJ2-7; 7 nucleotides match TRBD1. J gave up 2 bases and V 6 bases, and 10 bases lay outside the gene matches. This CDR3 has 15 residues. Per the germline V gene, CDR1 is MNHEY and CDR2 is SVGAGI. Here the CDR3 reads CASSVGQQGTYEQYF. The DNA of the CDR3 is TGTGCCAGCAGCGTGGGGCAACAGGGGACCTACGAGCAGTACTTC.

The V gene is TRBV29-1, the J gene TRBJ1-2; TRBD1 aligns across 7 bases. The V gene's germline CDR1 is SQVTM and CDR2 ANQGSEA. This CDR3 spans 14 amino acids. Trimming cost V 4 bases and J 4 bases; bases outside gene matches: 9. CDR3 bases: TGCAGCGTTGGAATCACAGGGGTTGGCTATGGCTACACCTTC. Amino acid sequence: CSVGITGVGYGYTF. Using reference TRBV29-1 and TRBJ1-2 for the parts outside the CDR3, the full variable domain is SAVISQKPSRDICQRGTSLTIQCQVDSQVTMMFWYRQQPGQSLTLIATANQGSEATYESGFVIDKFPISRPNLTFSTLTVSNMSPEDSSIYLCSVGITGVGYGYTFGSGTRLTVV.

The rearrangement uses TRBV19 and TRBJ1-6; D is perhaps TRBD1 (5 bases). V was trimmed by 1 base and J by 11 bases, leaving 15 bases between them. From germline, CDR1 is LNHDA and CDR2 SQIVND (reference sequence). This CDR3 comprises 15 residues. The DNA for the CDR3 is TGTGCCAGTAGTATAGTTATTGAGGGGTCGACACCCCTCCACTTT. It yields the protein CASSIVIEGSTPLHF.

The chain employs TRBV10-3 and TRBJ2-7; D call uncertain. The CDR3 is 15 residues long. Trimming took off 4 bases at V and 3 bases at J, with 16 bases between the two ends. The V gene's germline CDR1 is ENHRY and CDR2 SYGVKD. For the CDR3, the DNA is TGTGCCATCAGTGCAAAGATATATCAGGACTACGAGCAGTACTTC. Translation gives CAISAKIYQDYEQYF.

The genes are TRBV7-6 and TRBJ2-3; 9 positions agree with TRBD2. V was pared by 1 base and J by 1 base, with 6 bases of the junction left unmatched. The CDR3 is 17 residues long. CDR1 and CDR2 (germline): SGHVS, FNYEAQ. The CDR3 is CASSLVAGGLGTDTQYF. The CDR3 DNA reads TGTGCCAGCAGCTTAGTGGCGGGAGGGCTGGGCACAGATACGCAGTATTTT.

The chain employs TRBV28 and TRBJ2-3; possible D gene TRBD1, 6 bases. The CDR3 consists of 15 residues. Germline CDR1 is MDHEN and CDR2 is SYDVKM. With 7 bases removed from V and 2 bases from J, the gap between germline ends came to 16 bases. The DNA of the CDR3 is TGTGCCAGCAATTCACAGGGTAGGGACACAGATACGCAGTATTTT. It specifies CASNSQGRDTDTQYF.

This clone was seen a handful of times. The V call is TRBV27, the J call TRBJ2-6; 9 bases align to TRBD1. Germline lookup yields CDR1 MNHEY and CDR2 SMNVEV (reference sequence). The junction had 11 bases not matched to a gene; V was cut back by 5 bases and J by 0 bases. The CDR3 spans 19 residues. The CDR3 DNA sequence: TGTGCCAGCAGTACCATTCGACAGGGGGGGGGCTCTGGGGCCAACGTCCTGACTTTC. This encodes CASSTIRQGGGSGANVLTF.

V gene TRBV11-3 combines with J gene TRBJ1-1; possibly TRBD1 for D (5 bases). The CDR3 contains 14 residues. Germline-derived CDR1 and CDR2 are SGHNT and YENEEA. V lost 3 bases to trimming and J lost 2 bases, with 10 bases between them. This chain's CDR3 is CASSFIRGNTEAFF. CDR3 bases: TGTGCCAGCAGCTTTATTAGGGGAAACACTGAAGCTTTCTTT.

V and J are TRBV7-3 and TRBJ2-7; D may be TRBD2 (6 bases). The CDR3 covers 16 residues. Trimming removed 1 base from V and 2 bases from J, with 15 bases in between. CDR1 and CDR2 (germline): SGHTA, FQGTGA. CDR3 loop: CASSLSYGREPYEQYF. In DNA, the CDR3 is TGTGCCAGCAGCTTAAGCTACGGGCGGGAACCCTACGAGCAGTACTTC.

The J gene is TRBJ2-5, the V gene TRBV7-9; the D gene is possibly TRBD2 (5 bases). Germline V CDR1 and CDR2: SEHNR, FQNEAQ (reference sequence). The CDR3 is 14 residues long. V was cut by 3 bases and J by 4 bases, with 12 bases left in between. The CDR3: CASSFRASIETQYF. In nucleotides, the CDR3 is TGTGCCAGCAGCTTTCGGGCTAGCATAGAGACCCAGTACTTC.

The chain recombines TRBV9 with TRBJ2-2, with 9 bases matching TRBD2. Per the germline V gene, CDR1 is SGDLS and CDR2 is YYNGEE. With 0 bases clipped from V and 2 bases from J, the junction kept 2 bases outside the gene matches. This CDR3 is 16 amino acids long. The CDR3 loop reads CASSVGLAENTGELFF. In DNA, the CDR3 is TGTGCCAGCAGCGTAGGACTAGCGGAAAACACCGGGGAGCTGTTTTTT.

V gene TRBV9 combines with J gene TRBJ2-1; a weak D match, TRBD2 (7 bases). Germline CDR1 reads SGDLS; CDR2 reads YYNGEE. The CDR3 has 13 amino acids. V lost 0 bases, J lost 9 bases, and 10 bases lay in between. The CDR3 is CASSVDREGEQFF. In DNA, the CDR3 is TGTGCCAGCAGCGTAGACAGGGAGGGTGAGCAGTTCTTC.

The rearrangement links TRBV5-4 to TRBJ2-3, with 12 bases identical to TRBD2. Germline assignment: CDR1 SGHNT and CDR2 YYREEE (reference sequence). V was pared by 4 bases and J by 4 bases, with 10 bases of the junction left unmatched. The CDR3 has 17 amino acids. CDR3 sequence: CASSPASGRAGADTQYF. In nucleotides, the CDR3 is TGTGCCAGCAGCCCGGCTAGCGGGAGGGCCGGGGCAGATACGCAGTATTTT.